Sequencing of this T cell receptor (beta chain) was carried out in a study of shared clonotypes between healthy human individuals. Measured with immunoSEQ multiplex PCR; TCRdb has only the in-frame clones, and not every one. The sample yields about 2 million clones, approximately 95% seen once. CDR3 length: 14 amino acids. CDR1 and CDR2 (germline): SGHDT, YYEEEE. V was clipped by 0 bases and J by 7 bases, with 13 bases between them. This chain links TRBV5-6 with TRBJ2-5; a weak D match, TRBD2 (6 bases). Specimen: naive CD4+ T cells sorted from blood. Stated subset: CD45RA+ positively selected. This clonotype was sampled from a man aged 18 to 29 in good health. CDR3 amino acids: CASSLESAGSTQYF. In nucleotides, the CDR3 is TGTGCCAGCAGCTTGGAAAGTGCGGGGTCGACCCAGTACTTC. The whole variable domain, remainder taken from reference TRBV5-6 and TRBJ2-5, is DAGVTQSPTHLIKTRGQQVTLRCSPKSGHDTVSWYQQALGQGPQFIFQYYEEEERQRGNFPDRFSGHQFPNYSSELNVNALLLGDSALYLCASSLESAGSTQYFGPGTRLLVL.